The 9 T cell receptor beta chains below come from one sample, sequenced in a study of blood T cell repertoires in COVID-19. The assay was immunoSEQ multiplex PCR, and TCRdb's table has in-frame clones only and misses some. The data show 200,000 or so clones, around three quarters seen once. Sequencing used peripheral blood. These receptors were obtained from a woman in her seventies with acute or convalescent COVID-19.

The V gene is TRBV18, the J gene TRBJ2-3; D remains unclear. Per germline, CDR1 KGHSH and CDR2 LQKENI. The CDR3 sequence is 14 residues long. The V and J ends lost 1 base and 5 bases respectively, with 10 bases between them. CDR3 in amino acids: CASSPRRLVDTQYF. In DNA form, the CDR3 reads TGTGCCAGCTCACCACGCAGACTCGTAGATACGCAGTATTTT.

V gene TRBV30 combines with J gene TRBJ2-3; D possibly corresponds to TRBD1 (6 bases). Germline V CDR1 and CDR2: GTSNPN, SVGIG (reference sequence). The CDR3 consists of 14 residues. V lost 4 bases and J 2 bases, leaving 13 bases between the germline ends. This chain's CDR3 is CAWKAQGNTDTQYF. DNA of the CDR3: TGTGCCTGGAAGGCGCAGGGGAACACAGATACGCAGTATTTT. The full variable domain, its missing parts supplied by reference TRBV30 and TRBJ2-3, is SQTIHQWPATLVQPVGSPLSLECTVEGTSNPNLYWYRQAAGRGLQLLFYSVGIGQISSEVPQNLSASRPQDRQFILSSKKLLLSDSGFYLCAWKAQGNTDTQYFGPGTRLTVL.

The chain joins TRBV24-1 to TRBJ2-1, with 8 bases matching TRBD2. The ends lost 4 bases at V and 9 bases at J; junction bases unmatched: 10. The germline V gene has CDR1 KGHDR and CDR2 SFDVKD. CDR3 length: 15 residues. In DNA form, the CDR3 reads TGTGCCACCAGTGAGAATACGGGAGGGCCTGTTGAGCAGTTCTTC. This sequence encodes CATSENTGGPVEQFF.

The chain recombines TRBV2 with TRBJ1-5, with D possibly matching TRBD1 (5 bases). Germline CDR1 and CDR2: SNHLY and FYNNEI. CDR3 size: 15 residues. V was trimmed by 3 bases and J by 0 bases, leaving 9 bases between them. This CDR3 reads CASSDRQYSNQPQHF. The CDR3 nucleotides are TGTGCCAGCAGTGACCGACAGTATAGCAATCAGCCCCAGCATTTT.

The chain's CDR3 is CASRSTGTSGAETQYF. The CDR3 coding sequence is TGTGCCAGCAGGTCGACGGGGACTAGCGGGGCGGAGACCCAGTACTTC. The rearrangement uses TRBV6-4 and TRBJ2-5; 13 nucleotides agree with TRBD2. The CDR3 covers 16 residues. V was clipped by 6 bases and J by 5 bases; unmatched bases: 9. Germline lookup yields CDR1 MRHNA and CDR2 SNTAGT.

This clone was picked up a small number of times. V usage is TRBV30 and J usage is TRBJ1-5; TRBD1 matches at 7 bases. This CDR3 comprises 13 residues. Germline lookup yields CDR1 GTSNPN and CDR2 SVGIG (reference sequence). V was clipped by 2 bases and J by 7 bases; unmatched bases: 5. CDR3 DNA: TGTGCCTGGAGTACAGGGGATAACCAGCCCCAGCATTTT. Translated, it gives CAWSTGDNQPQHF.

The genes are TRBV7-8 and TRBJ2-7, with TRBD2 identical over 11 bases. Germline V gives CDR1 SGHVS, CDR2 FQNEAQ. The CDR3 is 16 amino acids. V was pared by 4 bases and J by 2 bases, with 7 bases of the junction left unmatched. CDR3 sequence (DNA): TGTGCCAGCAGCTCCATGACTAGCGGGGTAGCCTACGAGCAGTACTTC. Residues: CASSSMTSGVAYEQYF.

The V gene is TRBV27, the J gene TRBJ1-5, with unresolved D. CDR3 size: 13 residues. Germline V gene lookup returns CDR1 MNHEY and CDR2 SMNVEV (reference sequence). Trimming took 6 bases from V and 9 from J, leaving 15 bases between them. The CDR3 region is CASSPDVVLPQHF. The CDR3 nucleotides are TGTGCCAGCAGCCCAGATGTGGTTTTGCCCCAGCATTTT.

The CDR3 is CAIKRNPTAADTQYF. The CDR3 nucleotides are TGTGCCATCAAGCGTAACCCGACCGCTGCAGATACGCAGTATTTT. The V call is TRBV24-1, the J call TRBJ2-3; D remains unclear. Trimming removed 11 bases from V and 4 bases from J, with 21 bases in between. The germline CDR1 and CDR2 sequences are KGHDR and SFDVKD. The CDR3 runs 15 residues.